This entry describes one T cell receptor (beta chain). Its antigen is currently not known. No per-base quality is available; no much larger clone lies one base away. The germline V gene sets CDR1 to MDHEN and CDR2 to SYDVKM. Taken from cysteine to phenylalanine, the CDR3 has 13 residues. CDR3 DNA is the only sequence kept; it has 39 bases, read in frame from the first base. V was cut back by 5 bases and J by 6 bases, leaving a gap of 13 bases between them. What this sample's time point label stands for: baseline before first vaccination. Vaccinee samples were obtained from the UK trials COV001 and COV002, which included a single-blind randomized controlled phase 2/3 trial of AZD1222 (ChAdOx1 nCoV-19) in healthy adults. Trial participant PBMC samples were collected at day 0 and day 28 after the second dose for TCRbeta chain sequencing. The CDR3 regions of human TCRbeta chains were subjected to immunosequencing. Per the source publication's procedure: Repertoire TCRs were matched against a reference library of SARS-CoV-2-specific TCRs generated with the MIRA antigen-specificity platform. Breadth was defined as the fraction of unique TCRs that were SARS-CoV-2-associated. Depth was defined as the fraction of total T cells that were SARS-CoV-2-associated. Each spike-specific TCR was assigned to its reactive spike region and to a CD4 or CD8 class using the MIRA data. Log10-transformed breadth and depth values were compared by one-way ANOVA with Sidak's multiple comparisons tests. Here the immuneACCESS table is served through TCRdb, limited to in-frame sequences with V and J called. Missing clones are a known gap in these copies; in checked studies unresolved V genes cover under half, and the rest lacks a known reason. The D gene and trimming were derived from the DNA, and the V and J assignments and clone size from that table. In this sample the table shows more than 95,000 clones, more than 70% of which occur a single time. 9.1% of the sample goes to the ten largest clones.

This sample was included in a study of T cell responses to AZD1222 COVID-19 vaccine listed by TCRdb under 2021. Concerning the study at large: Because spike-specific TCR depth and breadth did not differ between the two schedules, AZD1222 recipients who got a second dose at roughly 4 weeks were pooled with those who got a second dose at roughly 12 weeks. Trial participants were enrolled by age into subgroups of 18-55, 56-69 and 70-plus years, and about 150, 27 and 61 TCR-sequenced participants, respectively, were included in these subgroups. TCR sequencing was performed for 230 to 250 trial participants, of whom about 210 were given two doses of AZD1222 and approximately 25 were given two doses of MenACWY control vaccine. General findings and caveats noted by the study authors: In the small 56-69-year group, the increase in depth fell short of significance, most likely because of low power. Nearly half of unique spike-specific TCRs reportedly recognized epitopes outside regions mutated in the B.1.351 and B.1.1.7 variants. Vaccine-associated CD4 TCRs spanned the whole spike protein, with dominant responses in regions 160-218 and 743-854. Only 5 to 7 AZD1222 recipients were SARS-CoV-2 seropositive at baseline, limiting conclusions about previously exposed vaccinees. No day 14 peak-response samples were available, so repertoires were characterized only after the peak T cell response. Spike-specific TCR breadth and depth rose significantly after two AZD1222 doses compared with day 0 and with MenACWY recipients. Participants were mostly white British and included more females than males, and it was suggested by the authors that clonal diversity may have been underestimated.

The receptor was isolated from an adult in good health. Sequencing used peripheral blood, obtained on day 0 of AZD1222 vaccination. The chain is assembled from TRBV28 and TRBJ1-2, with TRBD1 tentatively as D gene (6 bases match). For the CDR3, the sequence is CASSLNGGHGYTF. DNA sequence: TGTGCCAGCAGTCTTAATGGGGGCCATGGCTACACCTTC.